What follows are 25 T cell receptor beta chains derived from one specimen sequenced in a study of CD8 T cells in ankylosing spondylitis. Study conclusions and caveats: In ankylosing spondylitis blood, a motif of about eight highly homologous TCR beta variants appeared characteristic.

Their antigen targets remain unknown. MiXCR, applied by TCRdb to the 5' RACE reads, yields one record per CDR3 protein. Of about 480,000 distinct CDR3 sequences listed, 17% are singletons. The material sequenced was blood, either unsorted or a sorted T cell fraction (not recorded which). Every receptor here comes from a male donor with ankylosing spondylitis.

There are a few counts of this clonotype. The chain combines TRBV4-3 with TRBJ2-7; D not certain. Per germline, CDR1 LGHNA and CDR2 YSLEER. The CDR3 sequence is 15 residues long. Between the trimmed V and J ends, which lost 0 bases and 1 base, there was a span of 10 bases. DNA for the CDR3: TGCGCCAGCAGCCAAGATTGGCTACAGTCCTACGAGCAGTACTTC. Its protein product is CASSQDWLQSYEQYF.

This clonotype was seen more than once but under ten times. This chain joins TRBV2 and TRBJ2-3; the D gene is possibly TRBD1 (6 bases). The CDR3 has 13 amino acids. The germline V gene has CDR1 SNHLY and CDR2 FYNNEI. V lost 5 bases to trimming and J lost 2 bases, with 8 bases between them. CDR3: CASSRDTTDTQYF. The CDR3 nucleotides are TGTGCCAGCAGTCGGGACACCACAGATACGCAGTATTTT.

This clonotype was recorded a few times. The chain uses TRBV7-2 and TRBJ1-2, with 8 bases that match TRBD1. The CDR3 has 14 residues. The germline V gene encodes CDR1 SGHTA and CDR2 FQGNSA. Trimming at V came to 7 bases and at J to 4 bases, leaving 8 bases not matched to a gene. This CDR3 is CASTPDRVGYGYTF. CDR3 DNA sequence: TGTGCCAGCACCCCGGACAGGGTGGGCTATGGCTACACCTTC.

The chain joins TRBV28 to TRBJ2-7; D might be TRBD2 (7 bases). V was shortened by 4 bases and J by 3 bases, with 19 bases between the two germline ends. Per germline, CDR1 MDHEN and CDR2 SYDVKM. This CDR3 has 16 residues. CDR3 DNA: TGTGCCAGCAGTTCGCCCGGGGGCGGGGGTCTCTACGAGCAGTACTTC. Amino acid sequence: CASSSPGGGGLYEQYF.

The count of this clonotype is one. This chain joins TRBV20-1 and TRBJ1-2; 9 positions match TRBD1. The germline gives CDR1 DFQATT, CDR2 SNEGSKA (reference sequence). The V gene end was trimmed by 1 base and the J gene end by 7 bases; junction bases not matched to a gene: 13. This CDR3 is 16 amino acids long. The CDR3 nucleotides read TGCAGTGCTAGAGTGGGCCCGGGACAGGGCTTTCTTGGCTACACCTTC. It specifies CSARVGPGQGFLGYTF.

For the CDR3, the DNA is TGTGCCAGCAGTGATCGAGTTAGCAATCAGCCCCAGCATTTT. Translating it yields CASSDRVSNQPQHF. The rearrangement links TRBV6-5 to TRBJ1-5; D unclear. From germline, CDR1 is MNHEY and CDR2 SVGAGI. CDR3 length: 14 residues. Trimming took off 5 bases at V and 0 bases at J, with 8 bases between the two ends.

The chain recombines TRBV5-1 with TRBJ2-1; no clear D. There are 14 residues in the CDR3. The V end lost 2 bases, the J end lost 9 bases, and 15 bases lay between the germline ends. Germline assignment: CDR1 SGHRS and CDR2 YFSETQ. CDR3 DNA: TGCGCCAGCAGCTTAGGCTACGGTGAACGTGAGCAGTTCTTC. Amino acid sequence: CASSLGYGEREQFF.

The V and J genes are TRBV9 and TRBJ2-5; D possibly corresponds to TRBD2 (5 bases). Germline V gives CDR1 SGDLS, CDR2 YYNGEE. Trimming removed 3 bases at V and 4 bases at J, with 16 bases between. CDR3 size: 15 residues. The CDR3 bases are TGTGCCAGCAGCGAGAGGGCCGGGCCGAGAGAGACCCAGTACTTC. Amino acid sequence: CASSERAGPRETQYF.

This clonotype has more than one count but fewer than ten. The rearrangement links TRBV4-3 to TRBJ2-1, with 7 bases fitting TRBD1. Looked up from germline, CDR1 is LGHNA and CDR2 is YSLEER. The trim removed 1 base at V and 5 bases at J, leaving 5 bases unmatched. This CDR3 spans 15 amino acids. CDR3 protein: CASSQVGTANNEQFF. In DNA, the CDR3 is TGCGCCAGCAGCCAAGTCGGGACAGCCAACAATGAGCAGTTCTTC.

The chain's CDR3 is CASRIGQSGAFF. The CDR3 DNA reads TGTGCCAGCAGAATCGGACAGTCGGGGGCTTTCTTT. The chain recombines TRBV2 with TRBJ1-1, with a possible D match to TRBD1 (6 bases). CDR3 length equals 12 residues. CDR1 is SNHLY and CDR2 is FYNNEI in the germline V gene. Between the trimmed V and J ends, which lost 6 bases and 11 bases, there was a span of 16 bases.

Only a few counts were recorded for this clonotype. The V call is TRBV12-3 or TRBV12-4, the J call TRBJ1-4, with TRBD1 matching 12 bases. V lost 6 bases to trimming and J lost 13 bases; unmatched junction nucleotides: 15. This CDR3 spans 16 amino acids. The CDR3 DNA reads as TGTGCCAGCAGCATGGGACAGGGGGCGAACTGGGGGGGACTGTTTTTT. Protein: CASSMGQGANWGGLFF.

Only a few counts were recorded for this clonotype. This chain joins TRBV4-3 and TRBJ2-7; D possibly uses TRBD1 or TRBD2 (5 bases each). Per germline, CDR1 LGHNA and CDR2 YSLEER. Trimming stripped 5 bases from V and 4 bases from J, with 18 bases between. The CDR3 covers 15 residues. CDR3: CASSSSEGITYEQYF. The CDR3 DNA reads TGCGCCAGCAGCTCCAGTGAGGGGATAACTTACGAGCAGTACTTC.

The table lists this clonotype with a few counts. The chain carries TRBV3-1 and TRBJ2-1; D remains unclear. V dropped 1 base and J dropped 10 bases, with 5 bases sitting between them. Per germline, CDR1 LGHDT and CDR2 YNNKEL (reference sequence). CDR3 length: 11 residues. The CDR3 region is CASSQVGEQFF. CDR3 in DNA: TGTGCCAGCAGCCAAGTGGGGGAGCAGTTCTTC.

This chain joins TRBV24-1 and TRBJ1-5, with no clear D. V was trimmed by 2 bases and J by 4 bases, leaving 11 bases between them. The CDR3 loop spans 15 amino acids. CDR1 KGHDR and CDR2 SFDVKD come from the germline V gene. In DNA form, the CDR3 reads TGTGCCACCAGTGATTCCGGACGGGGTAATCAGCCCCAGCATTTT. It codes for CATSDSGRGNQPQHF.

The chain uses TRBV6-5 and TRBJ1-2, with D perhaps TRBD1 (5 bases). The CDR3 totals 12 residues. Germline V gene data show CDR1 as MNHEY and CDR2 as SVGAGI. The germline V and J ends were trimmed by 4 bases and 7 bases, with 10 bases remaining between them. The DNA for the CDR3 is TGTGCCAGCAGTTTCGGGGGGGTTGGCTACACCTTC. It encodes CASSFGGVGYTF.

V and J are TRBV19 and TRBJ2-3, with 11 nucleotides matching TRBD1. Germline CDR1 and CDR2: LNHDA and SQIVND (reference sequence). V lost 2 bases, J lost 8 bases, and 3 bases stayed unmatched. The CDR3 length is 14 residues. CDR3 nucleotides: TGTGCCAGTAGTATAAAGGACAGGGGGCCTACGCAGTATTTT. It codes for CASSIKDRGPTQYF.

This clonotype was counted between two and nine times. The V and J genes are TRBV5-1 and TRBJ2-5, with D uncertain. This CDR3 comprises 13 residues. V shed 7 bases and J shed 2 bases, with 12 bases lying between them. In germline, CDR1 is SGHRS, CDR2 YFSETQ. The CDR3 protein is CASGTGYQETQYF. The CDR3 region has the DNA TGCGCCAGCGGCACGGGTTATCAAGAGACCCAGTACTTC.

This clonotype has a count of ten or more. The genes are TRBV6-1 and TRBJ2-3, with D possibly TRBD2 on 6 matching bases. Germline V gene sequence: CDR1 MNHNS, CDR2 SASEGT. The length of the CDR3 is 14 residues. Trimming shortened V by 7 bases and J by 3 bases, and 14 bases separated the two germline ends. As DNA, the CDR3 is TGTGCCAGCAAACCGGGACTGGCGACAGATACGCAGTATTTT. This gives the protein CASKPGLATDTQYF.

This clonotype was observed a few times. At one boundary the junction diverges from the germline segment, which might be a read error. V is TRBV29-1 and J is TRBJ2-1; TRBD2 aligns across 12 bases. The germline V gene encodes CDR1 SQVTM and CDR2 ANQGSEA. The CDR3 is 11 amino acids. CDR3 bases: TGCAGCGCTGCTAGCGGGGGGGCCTCGATCTTC. It specifies CSAASGGASIF.

There are many counts of this clonotype. The J gene is TRBJ2-5, the V gene TRBV29-1, with 14 bases aligning to TRBD2. The CDR3 sequence is 17 residues long. Trimming at V came to 7 bases and at J to 2 bases, leaving 12 bases not matched to a gene. Per the germline V gene, CDR1 is SQVTM and CDR2 is ANQGSEA. The chain's CDR3 is CSAAGTSGRLGQETQYF. As DNA, the CDR3 is TGCAGCGCCGCCGGGACTAGCGGGAGACTGGGGCAAGAGACCCAGTACTTC.

The chain carries TRBV28 and TRBJ2-7; a weak D match, TRBD2 (6 bases). Per the germline V gene, CDR1 is MDHEN and CDR2 is SYDVKM. The CDR3 is 12 residues long. V lost 10 bases to trimming and J lost 6 bases, with 16 bases between them. The CDR3 DNA sequence: TGTGCCATCGGGGGAGTCGAGGGCGAGCAGTACTTC. Translated, it gives CAIGGVEGEQYF.

This clonotype has only one observation. The chain couples TRBV6-6 to TRBJ1-3; D is unclear. CDR1 is MNHNY, CDR2 SVGAGI, per germline (reference sequence). The length of the CDR3 is 13 residues. V was cut by 6 bases and J by 9 bases, with 15 bases left in between. CDR3 nucleotide sequence: TGTGCCAGCAGCCCGGGCGGGTTTTTCACCATATATTTT. It is translated as CASSPGGFFTIYF.

This chain connects TRBV3-1 to TRBJ1-1; D is uncertain. Germline-derived CDR1 and CDR2 are LGHDT and YNNKEL (reference sequence). V lost 0 bases and J 3 bases, leaving 8 bases between the germline ends. This CDR3 spans 14 amino acids. This chain's CDR3 is CASSQEGGYTEAFF. For the CDR3, the DNA is TGTGCCAGCAGCCAAGAAGGTGGATACACTGAAGCTTTCTTT.

This clonotype was counted only a few times. This chain joins TRBV11-3 and TRBJ2-5; no clear D. With 3 bases removed from V and 7 bases from J, the gap between germline ends came to 12 bases. Per germline, CDR1 SGHNT and CDR2 YENEEA. The CDR3 covers 13 residues. The CDR3 spells CASSFLPTRTQYF. The CDR3 bases are TGTGCCAGCAGCTTCCTTCCGACCCGGACCCAGTACTTC.

V gene TRBV2 combines with J gene TRBJ2-2; D ambiguous. Germline V CDR1 and CDR2: SNHLY, FYNNEI. This CDR3 has 15 amino acids. V lost 3 bases and J 0 bases, leaving 8 bases between the germline ends. The CDR3 region is CASSEQLPNTGELFF. The CDR3 nucleotides read TGTGCCAGCAGTGAGCAATTGCCGAACACCGGGGAGCTGTTTTTT.